This T cell receptor (beta chain) was retrieved from a study of blood T cell repertoires in COVID-19. At the level of the study: Whether acute or convalescent, the COVID-19 samples came from the United States, Italy and Spain. The cDNA or gDNA used as material had been derived from T cells, B-cell-depleted T cells, or PBMCs.

Germline trimming cut 4 bases from V and 9 bases from J; bases unmatched to any gene: 9. Germline V lookup: CDR1 LGHDT, CDR2 YNNKEL (reference sequence). The CDR3 covers 14 residues. Authors' analysis steps: Counts of nucleated cells, estimated from reference gene primer amplification, were obtained. Generated by immunoSEQ multiplex PCR, the TCRdb table keeps only in-frame clones and is missing some. V and J calls and clone size are copied from that table; D and trimming were computed from the DNA. Of hundreds of thousands of clones in the sample, 65% to 90% were seen once. The genes are TRBV3-1 (or the pseudogene TRBV3-2) and TRBJ2-1; 7 bases match TRBD1. Sequenced sample: peripheral blood. The sequence was collected from a human donor in a cohort sampled during active COVID-19. DNA of the CDR3: TGTGCCAGCAGCCCTTCAACAGGGGTCGGTGAGCAGTTCTTC. This translates into CASSPSTGVGEQFF.